This TCR beta chain was observed in a study of cytomegalovirus exposure and HLA in healthy donors. PCR primers comprised 60 Vbeta and 13 Jbeta primers. Some clones are missing from TCRdb's copy, which holds only in-frame ones; the method was immunoSEQ multiplex PCR. The top ten hold roughly 6% of the sample, which has around 130,000 clones, 70% to 85% seen once. Comment on this clone: Other DNA variants within this sample encode the same CDR3.

Germline V gene lookup returns CDR1 SQVTM and CDR2 ANQGSEA. This CDR3 has 12 residues. The germline V and J ends were trimmed by 3 bases and 5 bases, with 10 bases remaining between them. The chain combines TRBV29-1 with TRBJ1-2, with D tentatively TRBD1 (6 bases). Sequenced input: PBMCs. This receptor was obtained from a man in his late teens or twenties in good health and CMV-seropositive. The CDR3 sequence: CSVERGGYGYTF. The CDR3 nucleotides are TGCAGCGTTGAGAGGGGGGGATATGGCTACACCTTC.